This T cell receptor (beta chain) is from a study of T cells expressing NK-cell markers. As the method of synthesis, 5'RACE template switching with UMIs yielded TCR beta cDNA. TCRdb reprocessed the 5' RACE reads and keeps a single row for each CDR3 protein, giving no DNA. The data show 550,000 to 600,000 distinct CDR3 sequences, and the top ten clones hold approximately 4%. The CDR3 is made up of 12 amino acids. The chain has TRBV12-3 or TRBV12-4 and TRBJ2-4; TCRdb names TRBD1, which stays unverified in the absence of DNA. The receptor was derived from a man between 18 and 29 years old in good health. Specimen: blood T cells: a sorted CD56 or NKG2C T cell subset, CD4+ or CD8+ T cells, or bulk PBMC T cells (not recorded which). The CDR3 spells CASRGGLDIQYF.